These 27 T cell receptor beta chains were all obtained from the same sample, sequenced in a study of blood T cells in healthy people across ages. A J-beta primer mix and a sample-barcoded 5' primer were used in a second PCR of roughly 7 to 12 cycles. TCRdb re-called the 5' RACE reads through MiXCR, storing one row per CDR3 protein. The repertoire holds about 730,000 distinct CDR3 sequences, with approximately 43% as singletons. The sequenced sample consisted of blood. Receptors originate from a woman aged 55-75 years in good health.

The genes are TRBV5-1 and TRBJ2-1, with 7 nucleotides matching TRBD1. V shed 4 bases and J 8 bases; nucleotides not matched to a gene: 3. This CDR3 is built from 12 residues. Germline CDR1 and CDR2: SGHRS and YFSETQ. CDR3 nucleotides: TGCGCCAGCAGCAAACAGGGGTATGAGCAGTTCTTC. It encodes CASSKQGYEQFF.

The CDR3 nucleotides are TGCAGTGCTTGGACGGCGAAGGAGACCCAGTACTTC. Translating it yields CSAWTAKETQYF. This chain links TRBV20-1 with TRBJ2-5, with D unresolved. V lost 5 bases and J 5 bases, leaving 12 bases between the germline ends. CDR1 DFQATT and CDR2 SNEGSKA come from the germline V gene (reference sequence). The CDR3 has 12 amino acids.

A word on this clonotype: A read error is the likely source, as a far larger clone sits one nucleotide away. The chain carries TRBV2 and TRBJ2-7, with D unresolved. Germline V CDR1 and CDR2: SNHLY, FYNNEI. Between the trimmed V and J ends, which lost 4 bases and 3 bases, there was a span of 4 bases. This CDR3 has 11 amino acids. As DNA, the CDR3 is TGTGCCAGCAGTGGGTTCTACGAGCAGTACTTC. Protein: CASSGFYEQYF.

This clonotype has a count of ten or more. Here the CDR3 DNA reads TGCGCCAGCAGCCAAGGGACGGTCCAAGAGACCCAGTACTTC. Translating it yields CASSQGTVQETQYF. V and J are TRBV4-3 and TRBJ2-5; D unclear. CDR3 size: 14 residues. V was pared by 1 base and J by 1 base, with 7 bases between. Germline lookup yields CDR1 LGHNA and CDR2 YSLEER.

The rearrangement uses TRBV5-1 and TRBJ2-5; D gene uncertain. V gave up 5 bases and J gave up 0 bases, with 5 bases separating them. Germline CDR1 reads SGHRS; CDR2 reads YFSETQ. There are 12 residues in the CDR3. CDR3 sequence: CASRSDQETQYF. The CDR3 DNA is TGCGCCAGCAGGTCAGACCAAGAGACCCAGTACTTC.

This rearrangement joins TRBV2 to TRBJ2-2, with D maybe TRBD1 (6 bases). Deletions cut 7 bases from V and 6 bases from J, with 15 bases between. Germline-derived CDR1 and CDR2 are SNHLY and FYNNEI. This CDR3 contains 14 residues. The CDR3: CASTRGVQSGELFF. Here the CDR3 DNA reads TGTGCCAGCACCAGGGGTGTCCAGTCCGGGGAGCTGTTTTTT.

The V gene is TRBV10-3, the J gene TRBJ2-1; TRBD2 is a possible D gene (7 bases). V lost 3 bases to trimming and J lost 7 bases, with 13 bases between them. This CDR3 contains 14 residues. Germline CDR1 reads ENHRY; CDR2 reads SYGVKD. CDR3 nucleotide sequence: TGTGCCATCAGTGAAGGGGGGGGGGCGAATGAGCAGTTCTTC. Residues: CAISEGGGANEQFF.

This clonotype appeared a few times. The chain links TRBV29-1 to TRBJ1-2, with TRBD1 matching 7 bases. The germline gives CDR1 SQVTM, CDR2 ANQGSEA. Trimming at V came to 5 bases and at J to 2 bases, leaving 8 bases not matched to a gene. The CDR3 runs to 14 residues. The CDR3 nucleotides read TGCAGCGTTCAACGACAGGGTAAAAACTATGGCTACACCTTC. Amino acids: CSVQRQGKNYGYTF.

This clonotype showed up just once. It may be a read error: a sequence one base away is much more abundant. The chain joins TRBV29-1 to TRBJ2-4, with 7 positions matching TRBD2. Gene TRBJ2-7 matches the end of the DNA better, so the J call may be wrong. Germline assignment: CDR1 SQVTM and CDR2 ANQGSEA. The CDR3 totals 14 residues. The DNA for the CDR3 is TGCAGCGTCGGCCGGTGGGAGGGAACCTACGAGCAGTACTTC. It is translated as CSVGRWEGTYEQYF.

V gene TRBV20-1 combines with J gene TRBJ1-1; D is uncertain. The ends were cut back, 4 bases at V and 5 bases at J, with 11 bases in the middle. Germline V gene lookup returns CDR1 DFQATT and CDR2 SNEGSKA (reference sequence). The CDR3 has 12 residues. CDR3 DNA sequence: TGCAGTGCTAAAGGTTGGTCGACTGAAGCTTTCTTT. This encodes CSAKGWSTEAFF.

CDR3 bases: TGTGCCAGCAGCGTCGGCCTAGCGAAGAACACCGGGGAGCTGTTTTTT. The encoded protein is CASSVGLAKNTGELFF. This chain joins TRBV9 and TRBJ2-2; a weak D match, TRBD2 (6 bases). The V end lost 2 bases, the J end lost 1 base, and 12 bases lay between the germline ends. There are 16 residues in the CDR3. The germline V gene encodes CDR1 SGDLS and CDR2 YYNGEE.

Of note for this clonotype: At one boundary the junction diverges from the germline segment, which might be a read error. This chain uses TRBV12-3 or TRBV12-4 with TRBJ1-4; D remains unclear. This CDR3 has 13 residues. CDR3 amino acids: CASSSQINEELFF. The CDR3 DNA reads as TGTGCCAGCAGTTCACAGATTAATGAAGAACTGTTTTTT.

As regards this clonotype: A much larger clone differs by one base, so this may be a read error. The chain is built from TRBV3-1 and TRBJ2-1, with a weak D call TRBD2 (5 bases). The CDR3 contains 12 residues. Germline CDR1 LGHDT, CDR2 YNNKEL (reference sequence). Trimming shortened V by 3 bases and J by 8 bases, and 8 bases separated the two germline ends. The CDR3 sequence: CASSQTTYEQFF. The CDR3, as DNA: TGTGCCAGCAGCCAGACTACTTATGAGCAGTTCTTC.

This sequence joins TRBV6-5 and TRBJ1-2; tentative D call: TRBD1 (5 bases). The ends were cut back, 7 bases at V and 8 bases at J, with 17 bases in the middle. Looked up from germline, CDR1 is MNHEY and CDR2 is SVGAGI. This CDR3 spans 13 amino acids. CDR3 DNA sequence: TGTGCCAGCACCAACGGGGCAGGGAGCGGCTACACCTTC. Protein: CASTNGAGSGYTF.

CDR3 sequence (DNA): TGCGCCAGCAGCTTGGCATGGGACAGGGGGCGAAAGAACACTGAAGCTTTCTTT. Its translation is CASSLAWDRGRKNTEAFF. V usage is TRBV5-1 and J usage is TRBJ1-1, with 12 nucleotides matching TRBD1. The V gene end was trimmed by 0 bases and the J gene end by 1 base; junction bases not matched to a gene: 7. Germline CDR1 is SGHRS and CDR2 is YFSETQ. CDR3 length equals 18 residues.

This clonotype occurred once. The chain joins TRBV6-6 to TRBJ2-7; D unresolved. The V and J ends lost 6 bases and 2 bases respectively, with 17 bases between them. Germline loops: CDR1 MNHNY, CDR2 SVGAGI (reference sequence). The CDR3 has 15 amino acids. The CDR3 spells CASRHAPGLPYEQYF. CDR3 sequence (DNA): TGTGCCAGCAGACATGCCCCGGGCCTCCCCTACGAGCAGTACTTC.

This clonotype was counted between two and nine times. J is TRBJ2-3 and V is TRBV11-3; D is undetermined. CDR3 size: 17 residues. The V and J ends lost 1 base and 4 bases respectively, with 18 bases between them. Germline CDR1 and CDR2: SGHNT and YENEEA. CDR3 nucleotides: TGTGCCAGCAGCTTAGGACTGGCCTCCCTAATTCCAGATACGCAGTATTTT. This gives the protein CASSLGLASLIPDTQYF.

The V call is TRBV12-3 or TRBV12-4, the J call TRBJ2-7, with D unclear. This CDR3 comprises 12 residues. The V gene lost 10 bases and the J gene lost 3 bases, with 13 bases spanning the gap. The CDR3 nucleotides are TGTGCCATGCCACCTCGGGTCTACGAGCAGTACTTC. Residues: CAMPPRVYEQYF.

The genes are TRBV7-3 and TRBJ2-2; tentatively, D is TRBD2 (6 bases). CDR3 length equals 14 residues. CDR1 and CDR2 (germline): SGHTA, FQGTGA. Trimming removed 4 bases from V and 7 bases from J, with 13 bases in between. The CDR3 nucleotides are TGTGCCAGCAGCTCGGGACTCCGGGGCGGGGAGCTGTTTTTT. This translates into CASSSGLRGGELFF.

This clonotype occurred a few times. The chain employs TRBV7-2 and TRBJ1-6; no reliable D call. Germline CDR1 SGHTA, CDR2 FQGNSA. Trimming stripped 5 bases from V and 7 bases from J, with 12 bases between. The CDR3 has 14 residues. As DNA, the CDR3 is TGTGCCAGCAGCCCCAACGCCGACAATTCACCCCTCCACTTT. Translation gives CASSPNADNSPLHF.

The chain recombines TRBV20-1 with TRBJ2-7; TRBD2 aligns across 7 bases. The CDR3 contains 13 residues. Looked up from germline, CDR1 is DFQATT and CDR2 is SNEGSKA (reference sequence). The junction had 7 bases not matched to a gene; V was cut back by 8 bases and J by 0 bases. This CDR3 is CSIIAGSSYEQYF. CDR3 coding DNA: TGCAGTATAATAGCGGGTTCCTCCTACGAGCAGTACTTC.

The chain joins TRBV29-1 to TRBJ2-1; D is unclear. The ends were cut back, 7 bases at V and 0 bases at J, with 7 bases in the middle. Germline V gene lookup returns CDR1 SQVTM and CDR2 ANQGSEA. CDR3 length: 12 amino acids. For the CDR3, the DNA is TGCAGCGAGAGTAGCTCCTACAATGAGCAGTTCTTC. Protein product: CSESSSYNEQFF.

The rearrangement joins TRBV19 to TRBJ2-4; D call uncertain. The CDR3 is 15 amino acids. Germline-derived CDR1 and CDR2 are LNHDA and SQIVND (reference sequence). V lost 5 bases and J lost 0, with 11 bases in between. The CDR3 spells CASSQQRLAKNIQYF. The CDR3 bases are TGTGCCAGTAGTCAACAGAGACTAGCCAAAAACATTCAGTACTTC.

The gene calls are TRBV7-2 and TRBJ1-1; 10 bases agree with TRBD1. Germline V gene sequence: CDR1 SGHTA, CDR2 FQGNSA. V was pared by 5 bases and J by 2 bases, with 5 bases of the junction left unmatched. This CDR3 is built from 15 residues. In nucleotides, the CDR3 is TGTGCCAGCAGCACCCGGACAGGGGGAAACACTGAAGCTTTCTTT. It yields the protein CASSTRTGGNTEAFF.

This clonotype occurred a few times. This rearrangement joins TRBV3-1 to TRBJ2-7; D not certain. CDR3 size: 13 residues. Germline loops: CDR1 LGHDT, CDR2 YNNKEL (reference sequence). V was trimmed by 3 bases and J by 10 bases, leaving 16 bases between them. CDR3 residues: CASSHGSRWAQYF. The CDR3 nucleotides read TGTGCCAGCAGCCACGGGTCCCGTTGGGCCCAGTACTTC.

This clonotype was seen a handful of times. The CDR3 region is CASSRSETGLQYF. DNA of the CDR3: TGTGCCAGCAGTCGGAGCGAAACAGGGCTCCAGTACTTC. The chain employs TRBV2 and TRBJ2-5; D might be TRBD1 (6 bases). Germline loops: CDR1 SNHLY, CDR2 FYNNEI. Trimming shortened V by 5 bases and J by 10 bases, and 17 bases separated the two germline ends. The CDR3 covers 13 residues.

There are a few counts of this clonotype. The chain combines TRBV7-9 with TRBJ2-1; 8 nucleotides line up with TRBD2. Germline V gene lookup returns CDR1 SEHNR and CDR2 FQNEAQ (reference sequence). V dropped 6 bases and J dropped 1; count of bases not matched to a gene: 5. This CDR3 spans 15 amino acids. CDR3 protein: CASRLSGESYNEQFF. DNA of the CDR3: TGTGCCAGCAGACTTAGCGGGGAATCCTACAATGAGCAGTTCTTC.